The source of this T cell receptor beta chain is a study of blood T cell repertoires in COVID-19. The CDR3 sequence is 14 residues long. Unmatched junction bases numbered 2, after V lost 4 bases and J lost 5 bases. Germline CDR1 MDHEN, CDR2 SYDVKM. Data came from immunoSEQ multiplex PCR; TCRdb stores just in-frame clones and leaves some out. The sample lists some 200,000 clones; more than 80% were seen once. Patients at the Seattle site were enrolled during active infection and followed longitudinally. The sequence came from a woman of 80 years or more with COVID-19, enrolled during active disease. The sequenced material came from peripheral blood. This sequence joins TRBV28 and TRBJ2-2, with 9 bases identical to TRBD1. The CDR3 DNA is TGTGCCAGCAGTTCGGGACAGGGAACCGGGGAGCTGTTTTTT. This encodes CASSSGQGTGELFF. Filled out from reference TRBV28 and TRBJ2-2, the complete variable domain reads DVKVTQSSRYLVKRTGEKVFLECVQDMDHENMFWYRQDPGLGLRLIYFSYDVKMKEKGDIPEGYSVSREKKERFSLILESASTNQTSMYLCASSSGQGTGELFFGEGSRLTVL.